This TCR beta chain was found in a study of cytomegalovirus exposure and HLA in healthy donors. PCR involved 60 Vbeta and 13 Jbeta primers. TCRdb keeps only in-frame clones here, not all; method: immunoSEQ multiplex PCR. This sample has around 67,000 clones, with approximately 80% found just once. The germline V gene encodes CDR1 MDHEN and CDR2 SYDVKM. This CDR3 comprises 14 residues. V lost 8 bases to trimming and J lost 7 bases, with 15 bases between them. This clone occurred a few times. What it recognizes is unknown. Study conclusions and caveats: The availability of immune exposure information extended only to CMV serostatus. TCR beta V- and J-gene trimming, according to a later analysis, was linked to a missense DCLRE1C variant.

The specimen was PBMCs. V is TRBV28 and J is TRBJ1-6; D not resolved. This receptor was taken from a young man in good health and CMV-seropositive. CDR3 in DNA: TGTGCCAGCTCCCCTCGGGGAAGCAATTCACCCCTCCACTTT. This sequence encodes CASSPRGSNSPLHF. The full variable domain, with the rest looked up from reference TRBV28 and TRBJ1-6, is DVKVTQSSRYLVKRTGEKVFLECVQDMDHENMFWYRQDPGLGLRLIYFSYDVKMKEKGDIPEGYSVSREKKERFSLILESASTNQTSMYLCASSPRGSNSPLHFGNGTRLTVT.